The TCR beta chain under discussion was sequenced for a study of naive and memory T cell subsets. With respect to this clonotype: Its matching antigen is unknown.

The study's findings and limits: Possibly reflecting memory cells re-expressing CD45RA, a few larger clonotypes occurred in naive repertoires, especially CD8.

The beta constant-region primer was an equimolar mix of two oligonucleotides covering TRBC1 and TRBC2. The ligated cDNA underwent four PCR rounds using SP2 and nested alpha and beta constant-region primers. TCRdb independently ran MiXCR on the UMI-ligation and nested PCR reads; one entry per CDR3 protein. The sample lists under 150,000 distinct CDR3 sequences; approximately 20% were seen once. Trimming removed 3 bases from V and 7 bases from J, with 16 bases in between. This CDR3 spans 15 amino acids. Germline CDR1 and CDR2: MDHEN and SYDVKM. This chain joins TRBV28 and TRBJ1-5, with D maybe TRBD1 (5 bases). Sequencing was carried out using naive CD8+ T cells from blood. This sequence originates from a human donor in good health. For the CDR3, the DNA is TGTGCCAGCAGTTTCTGGGGGGACCTCGGACAGCCCCAGCATTTT. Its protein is CASSFWGDLGQPQHF. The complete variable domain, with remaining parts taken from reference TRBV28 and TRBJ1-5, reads DVKVTQSSRYLVKRTGEKVFLECVQDMDHENMFWYRQDPGLGLRLIYFSYDVKMKEKGDIPEGYSVSREKKERFSLILESASTNQTSMYLCASSFWGDLGQPQHFGDGTRLSIL.